Below are 28 T cell receptor beta chains sequenced from a single sample in a study of blood T cell repertoires in COVID-19. The data were produced by immunoSEQ multiplex PCR, yet TCRdb's version contains in-frame clones alone and is incomplete. The data contain around 300,000 clones, around 86% of them singletons. Sequencing input: PBMCs or T cells enriched from blood (not recorded which). The origin of the receptors is a woman aged 40-49 years who had recovered from COVID-19.

This clone occurred a few times. The chain has TRBV6-2 or TRBV6-3 and TRBJ1-2; the D gene is possibly TRBD1 (6 bases). V shed 5 bases and J shed 8 bases, with 12 bases lying between them. CDR3 length: 12 amino acids. CDR1 and CDR2 (germline): MNHEY, SVGEGT. CDR3 nucleotides: TGTGCCAGCAGTCCGACAACAGGGGGCTACACCTTC. Its translation: CASSPTTGGYTF.

The chain joins TRBV5-1 to TRBJ2-1, with 10 bases identical to TRBD2. The germline CDR1 and CDR2 sequences are SGHRS and YFSETQ. V shed 4 bases, J shed 8 bases, and the junction held 12 bases outside the gene matches. The length of the CDR3 is 16 residues. The CDR3 DNA reads TGCGCCAGCAGCAGCATGACTAGCGGGTTAGGCTATGAGCAGTTCTTC. It translates to CASSSMTSGLGYEQFF. Based on the CDR3 plus reference TRBV5-1 and TRBJ2-1, the full variable domain is KAGVTQTPRYLIKTRGQQVTLSCSPISGHRSVSWYQQTPGQGLQFLFEYFSETQRNKGNFPGRFSGRQFSNSRSEMNVSTLELGDSALYLCASSSMTSGLGYEQFFGPGTRLTVL.

This sequence joins TRBV4-1 and TRBJ1-2; tentative D call: TRBD1 (6 bases). The V end lost 3 bases, the J end lost 0 bases, and 14 bases lay between the germline ends. The CDR3 runs to 16 residues. In germline, CDR1 is MGHRA, CDR2 YSYEKL. The CDR3 reads CASSQGGAPANYGYTF. In DNA form, the CDR3 reads TGCGCCAGCAGCCAGGGGGGGGCCCCAGCTAACTATGGCTACACCTTC.

The chain links TRBV19 to TRBJ1-2; 7 bases match TRBD1. Germline CDR1 LNHDA, CDR2 SQIVND (reference sequence). V shed 7 bases and J 8 bases; nucleotides not matched to a gene: 16. The CDR3 runs 15 residues. CDR3 coding DNA: TGTGCCAGTACCTTGAATGGGGGACAGTCTGGAGGCTACACCTTC. Translation: CASTLNGGQSGGYTF. Combining the CDR3 with reference TRBV19 and TRBJ1-2 gives the whole variable domain DGGITQSPKYLFRKEGQNVTLSCEQNLNHDAMYWYRQDPGQGLRLIYYSQIVNDFQKGDIAEGYSVSREKKESFPLTVTSAQKNPTAFYLCASTLNGGQSGGYTFGSGTRLTVV.

V usage is TRBV5-5 and J usage is TRBJ1-5; D call uncertain. The CDR3 sequence is 16 residues long. The V gene lost 0 bases and the J gene lost 4 bases, with 14 bases spanning the gap. CDR1 SGHKS and CDR2 YYEKEE come from the germline V gene (reference sequence). The chain's CDR3 is CASSLVGFAGNQPQHF. The DNA of the CDR3 is TGTGCCAGCAGCTTGGTGGGTTTTGCGGGGAATCAGCCCCAGCATTTT.

The sample holds a few counts of this clone. CDR3 DNA: TGTGCCAGCAGTCAGGACAGGACCGCGCAGTACTTC. Amino acids: CASSQDRTAQYF. The chain couples TRBV27 to TRBJ2-7; 7 bases match TRBD1. Unmatched junction bases numbered 7, after V lost 5 bases and J lost 9 bases. This CDR3 comprises 12 residues. Germline lookup yields CDR1 MNHEY and CDR2 SMNVEV (reference sequence).

V and J are TRBV7-9 and TRBJ2-1; possible D gene TRBD2, 5 bases. The V end was cut by 4 bases, the J end by 10 bases, with 14 bases between. This CDR3 comprises 13 residues. In germline, CDR1 is SEHNR, CDR2 FQNEAQ (reference sequence). CDR3: CASSWGALGEQFF. CDR3 nucleotides: TGTGCCAGCAGCTGGGGAGCACTAGGCGAGCAGTTCTTC.

This chain uses TRBV18 with TRBJ1-1; D is undetermined. CDR3 length: 13 amino acids. Trimming cost V 5 bases and J 7 bases, with 14 bases left between them. The germline V gene has CDR1 KGHSH and CDR2 LQKENI. This CDR3 reads CASSSPSMSEAFF. CDR3 DNA: TGTGCCAGCTCATCTCCCTCCATGAGTGAAGCTTTCTTT. Variable domain in full (rest from reference TRBV18 and TRBJ1-1): NAGVMQNPRHLVRRRGQEARLRCSPMKGHSHVYWYRQLPEEGLKFMVYLQKENIIDESGMPKERFSAEFPKEGPSILRIQQVVRGDSAAYFCASSSPSMSEAFFGQGTRLTVV.

This clone appeared a few times. V usage is TRBV30 and J usage is TRBJ1-3, with a tentative D call TRBD1 (5 bases). CDR3 size: 14 residues. CDR1 GTSNPN and CDR2 SVGIG come from the germline V gene (reference sequence). V was pared by 0 bases and J by 4 bases, with 10 bases between. The CDR3: CAWSVVGQGNTIYF. The CDR3 nucleotides read TGTGCCTGGAGTGTAGTGGGGCAGGGAAACACCATATATTTT.

This sequence joins TRBV5-1 and TRBJ2-1, with a tentative D call TRBD2 (6 bases). CDR1 SGHRS and CDR2 YFSETQ come from the germline V gene. Trimming pared 3 bases from V and 5 bases from J, leaving 15 bases between. This CDR3 contains 15 residues. As DNA, the CDR3 is TGCGCCAGCAGCTGGCGAGCGGGTTCCGACAATGAGCAGTTCTTC. Translating it yields CASSWRAGSDNEQFF. Supplemented by reference TRBV5-1 and TRBJ2-1, the full variable domain reads KAGVTQTPRYLIKTRGQQVTLSCSPISGHRSVSWYQQTPGQGLQFLFEYFSETQRNKGNFPGRFSGRQFSNSRSEMNVSTLELGDSALYLCASSWRAGSDNEQFFGPGTRLTVL.

This chain links TRBV4-2 with TRBJ1-4; the D is unclear. Germline-derived CDR1 and CDR2 are LGHNA and YNFKEQ. Trimming stripped 0 bases from V and 8 bases from J, with 7 bases between. This CDR3 region has 13 residues. The CDR3 loop is CASSQDPGEKLFF. In DNA, the CDR3 is TGTGCCAGCAGCCAAGATCCGGGGGAAAAACTGTTTTTT.

This chain connects TRBV7-9 to TRBJ2-7; D not resolved. The CDR3 length is 13 residues. CDR1 SEHNR and CDR2 FQNEAQ come from the germline V gene (reference sequence). V lost 2 bases to trimming and J lost 3 bases, with 8 bases between them. The CDR3 loop reads CASSLTASYEQYF. The CDR3 DNA is TGTGCCAGCAGCTTAACGGCTAGCTACGAGCAGTACTTC. Using reference TRBV7-9 and TRBJ2-7 for the parts outside the CDR3, the full variable domain is DTGVSQNPRHKITKRGQNVTFRCDPISEHNRLYWYRQTLGQGPEFLTYFQNEAQLEKSRLLSDRFSAERPKGSFSTLEIQRTEQGDSAMYLCASSLTASYEQYFGPGTRLTVT.

V and J are TRBV11-2 and TRBJ1-1, with D uncertain. The CDR3 sequence is 12 residues long. CDR1 and CDR2 (germline): SGHAT, FQNNGV. Trimming took off 3 bases at V and 8 bases at J, with 10 bases between the two ends. Here the CDR3 reads CASSFRRSEAFF. CDR3 sequence (DNA): TGTGCCAGCAGCTTTCGGCGGTCGGAAGCTTTCTTT.

About this clone itself: The CDR3 end shows no conserved phenylalanine or tryptophan, and so a read error is likely. The limits of the CDR3 on the DNA are not certain, so only TCRdb's listed CDR3 is given. The CDR3: CASSSRGGAPRV. The chain has TRBV6-5 and TRBJ1-1. Germline values: CDR1 MNHEY, CDR2 SVGAGI. With termini counted, the CDR3 has 12 amino acids.

The V and J genes are TRBV5-1 and TRBJ1-1; 7 nucleotides agree with TRBD1. The CDR3 has 14 residues. V gave up 2 bases and J gave up 4 bases; unmatched junction bases: 5. Germline values: CDR1 SGHRS, CDR2 YFSETQ. This CDR3 is CASSFDRVVTEAFF. The CDR3 region has the DNA TGCGCCAGCAGCTTTGACAGGGTGGTCACTGAAGCTTTCTTT.

This clone was seen a few times. V is TRBV2 and J is TRBJ1-2, with TRBD1 matching over 8 bases. The germline gives CDR1 SNHLY, CDR2 FYNNEI. V lost 5 bases, J lost 6 bases, and 8 bases stayed unmatched. CDR3 length: 14 residues. CDR3 DNA: TGTGCCAGCAGTTCCCGGACAGGGCGAGATGGCTACACCTTC. It specifies CASSSRTGRDGYTF.

The genes are TRBV4-1 and TRBJ2-3; 9 bases are shared with TRBD2. The ends lost 3 bases at V and 6 bases at J; junction bases unmatched: 10. CDR3 length equals 16 residues. Germline CDR1 and CDR2: MGHRA and YSYEKL. CDR3: CASSQNSGTSFDTQYF. CDR3 coding DNA: TGCGCCAGCAGCCAGAACTCCGGGACTAGCTTCGATACGCAGTATTTT.

This clone occurred once. Other nucleotide sequences from this sample produce the same CDR3. The rearrangement joins TRBV5-1 to TRBJ1-5, with no clear D. Germline V gives CDR1 SGHRS, CDR2 YFSETQ. V was cut by 0 bases and J by 4 bases, with 11 bases left in between. The CDR3 extends over 15 amino acids. CDR3 nucleotide sequence: TGCGCCAGCAGCTTGGACGGCGGAACTAATCAGCCCCAGCATTTT. This encodes CASSLDGGTNQPQHF.

The chain employs TRBV6-5 and TRBJ1-1; possibly TRBD1 for D (5 bases). CDR1 MNHEY and CDR2 SVGAGI come from the germline V gene. V lost 4 bases to trimming and J lost 7 bases, with 13 bases between them. CDR3 length: 13 amino acids. In nucleotides, the CDR3 is TGTGCCAGCAGTTTCGCGAACAGGCGTGAAGCTTTCTTT. This codes for CASSFANRREAFF.

The chain uses TRBV18 and TRBJ2-7, with 12 bases identical to TRBD2. With V trimmed by 6 bases and J by 7 bases, 7 bases remained unmatched. Per germline, CDR1 KGHSH and CDR2 LQKENI. This CDR3 comprises 14 residues. The CDR3 sequence: CASSVTSGSGEQYF. The CDR3 DNA reads as TGTGCCAGCTCCGTGACTAGCGGGAGCGGGGAGCAGTACTTC.

The V and J genes are TRBV6-6 and TRBJ2-1, with TRBD2 identical over 8 bases. Germline V gives CDR1 MNHNY, CDR2 SVGAGI (reference sequence). J was trimmed by 4 bases and V by 2 bases; bases with no gene match: 4. The CDR3 totals 15 residues. The chain's CDR3 is CASSYARGGYNEQFF. CDR3 DNA sequence: TGTGCCAGCAGTTACGCTCGGGGGGGGTACAATGAGCAGTTCTTC.

This clone turned up a few times. The chain combines TRBV12-5 with TRBJ1-5; the D is unclear. Trimming cost V 7 bases and J 7 bases, with 14 bases left between them. Germline CDR1 is LGHNT and CDR2 is FRNRAP. The CDR3 has 13 residues. The CDR3 DNA sequence: TGTGCTAGTGCACCAACACATAACCAGCCCCAGCATTTT. It translates to CASAPTHNQPQHF.

V gene TRBV25-1 combines with J gene TRBJ1-2; D perhaps matches TRBD1 (5 bases). Trimming removed 10 bases at V and 4 bases at J, with 10 bases between. The CDR3 loop spans 11 amino acids. Germline lookup yields CDR1 MGHDK and CDR2 SYGVNS. Here the CDR3 reads CATREFYGYTF. CDR3 nucleotides: TGTGCCACCAGGGAGTTCTATGGCTACACCTTC.

The V gene is TRBV7-2, the J gene TRBJ2-1; weak D call: TRBD2 (5 bases). The CDR3 spans 14 residues. With 3 bases removed from V and 8 bases from J, the gap between germline ends came to 14 bases. The germline V gene has CDR1 SGHTA and CDR2 FQGNSA. The CDR3 sequence: CASSFQRASHEQFF. CDR3 DNA: TGTGCCAGCAGCTTCCAGAGGGCCAGCCATGAGCAGTTCTTC.

This clone turned up a few times. V is TRBV9 and J is TRBJ2-1; 7 nucleotides align to TRBD2. Germline trimming cut 0 bases from V and 0 bases from J; bases unmatched to any gene: 3. The CDR3 has 16 amino acids. CDR1 is SGDLS, CDR2 YYNGEE, per germline. The CDR3 protein is CASSVGGGSSYNEQFF. The DNA of the CDR3 is TGTGCCAGCAGCGTAGGGGGCGGGAGCTCCTACAATGAGCAGTTCTTC.

CDR3 protein: CASSLDKKVTPGSTEAFF. CDR3 nucleotides: TGTGCCAGCAGCTTAGACAAGAAAGTCACCCCGGGGTCCACTGAAGCTTTCTTT. The rearrangement joins TRBV11-2 to TRBJ1-1; D is unresolved. Germline CDR1 is SGHAT and CDR2 is FQNNGV. This CDR3 has 18 residues. V gave up 0 bases and J gave up 4 bases, with 21 bases separating them.

The chain carries TRBV11-1 and TRBJ1-6, with D possibly being TRBD1 (5 bases). V lost 5 bases, J lost 10 bases, and 21 bases lay in between. Germline V gene sequence: CDR1 SGHAT, CDR2 FQDESV (reference sequence). CDR3 length: 16 amino acids. The CDR3 reads CASSAKTVGGRSPLHF. The CDR3 coding sequence is TGTGCCAGCAGCGCAAAGACGGTGGGGGGTAGGTCACCCCTCCACTTT.

The chain links TRBV6-5 to TRBJ1-1; D call uncertain. Trimming shortened V by 2 bases and J by 5 bases, and 12 bases separated the two germline ends. The CDR3 has 14 amino acids. The germline V gene encodes CDR1 MNHEY and CDR2 SVGAGI. In nucleotides, the CDR3 is TGTGCCAGCAGTTACCTCCAGCGGGCGACTGAAGCTTTCTTT. Residues: CASSYLQRATEAFF.